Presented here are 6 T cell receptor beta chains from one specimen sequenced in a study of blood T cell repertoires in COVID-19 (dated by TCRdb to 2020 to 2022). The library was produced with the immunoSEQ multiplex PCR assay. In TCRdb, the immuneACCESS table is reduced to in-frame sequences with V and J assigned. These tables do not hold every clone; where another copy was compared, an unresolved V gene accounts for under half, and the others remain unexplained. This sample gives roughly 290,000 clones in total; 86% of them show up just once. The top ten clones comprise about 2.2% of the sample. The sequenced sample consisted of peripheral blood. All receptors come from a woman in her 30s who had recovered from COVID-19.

For the CDR3, the DNA is TGTGCCAGCAGGGAGGGGACGTTCGGCAATCAGCCCCAGCATTTT. The encoded protein is CASREGTFGNQPQHF. The chain recombines TRBV28 with TRBJ1-5, with D possibly TRBD1 on 5 matching bases. This CDR3 is built from 15 residues. CDR1 MDHEN and CDR2 SYDVKM come from the germline V gene. V shed 6 bases and J shed 2 bases, with 14 bases lying between them.

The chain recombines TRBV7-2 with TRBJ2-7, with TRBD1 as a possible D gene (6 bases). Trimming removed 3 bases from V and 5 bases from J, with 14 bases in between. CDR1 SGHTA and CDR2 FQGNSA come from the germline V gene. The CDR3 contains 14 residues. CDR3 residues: CASSLQQGDNEQYF. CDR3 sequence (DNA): TGTGCCAGCAGCTTGCAACAGGGTGACAACGAGCAGTACTTC. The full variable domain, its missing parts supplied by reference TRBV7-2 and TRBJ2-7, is GAGVSQSPSNKVTEKGKDVELRCDPISGHTALYWYRQSLGQGLEFLIYFQGNSAPDKSGLPSDRFSAERTGGSVSTLTIQRTQQEDSAVYLCASSLQQGDNEQYFGPGTRLTVT.

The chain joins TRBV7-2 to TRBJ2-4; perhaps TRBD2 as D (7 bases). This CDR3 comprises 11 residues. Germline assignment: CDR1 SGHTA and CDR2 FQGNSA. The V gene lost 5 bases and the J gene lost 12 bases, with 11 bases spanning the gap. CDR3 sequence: CASSGGGPQYF. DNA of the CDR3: TGTGCCAGCAGCGGGGGGGGCCCTCAGTACTTC.

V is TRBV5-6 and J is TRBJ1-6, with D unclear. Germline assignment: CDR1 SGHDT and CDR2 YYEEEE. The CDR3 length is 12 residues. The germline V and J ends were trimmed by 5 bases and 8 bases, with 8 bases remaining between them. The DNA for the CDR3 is TGTGCCAGCAGGCTCGGAGATTCACCCCTCCACTTT. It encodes CASRLGDSPLHF.

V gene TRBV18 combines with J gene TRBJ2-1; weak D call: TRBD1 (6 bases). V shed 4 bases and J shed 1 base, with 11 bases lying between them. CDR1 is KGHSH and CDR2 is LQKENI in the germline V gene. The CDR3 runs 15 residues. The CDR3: CASSRQEPSYNEQFF. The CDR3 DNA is TGTGCCAGCTCACGACAGGAGCCTTCCTACAATGAGCAGTTCTTC.

CDR3 sequence (DNA): TGTGCCAGCAGTGAATCACAGTCACCGGAGCAGTTCTTC. It specifies CASSESQSPEQFF. This rearrangement joins TRBV27 to TRBJ2-1; the D is unclear. Germline values: CDR1 MNHEY, CDR2 SMNVEV (reference sequence). The CDR3 spans 13 residues. V lost 5 bases and J 10 bases, leaving 15 bases between the germline ends.